Sequencing of this TCR beta chain was carried out in a study of T cell repertoires in cytomegalovirus infection. The overall study: Recently described HLA-C-restricted plus well-studied HLA-B-restricted CMV epitopes were used. It can be stated that public TCR beta signatures indicated CMV infection as well as a matching HLA type. Study results and caveats: Dominating the ex vivo response were TCR beta clonotypes that were CMV-specific and HLA-C-restricted.

Using its own MiXCR run on the reads, TCRdb lists one record per CDR3 protein. The repertoire holds 900,000 to 950,000 distinct CDR3 sequences, with around 31% as singletons. A note on this clonotype: The antigen remains undetermined.

CDR3 size: 20 residues. Germline CDR1 DFQATT, CDR2 SNEGSKA (reference sequence). V was shortened by 3 bases and J by 0 bases, with 26 bases between the two germline ends. The chain joins TRBV20-1 to TRBJ1-4; weak D call: TRBD1 (5 bases). The sample in question was cultured CD8+ T cells from PBMCs, obtained from culture after CMV antigen stimulation. The sequence came from a human donor in good health (CMV status not recorded). Some clones in this sample may be carry-over from other donors' samples. CDR3 sequence (DNA): TGCAGTGCTAGGTCGACAGAACTTGCAGGGATGGTTGCAACTAATGAAAAACTGTTTTTT. This codes for CSARSTELAGMVATNEKLFF.